This passage covers 12 T cell receptor beta chains from one sample sequenced in a study of CD8+ T cells in alopecia areata. Treatment meaning: oral pan-JAK inhibitor, 5-10 mg twice daily. In each case, RNA was isolated and then reverse transcribed into cDNA as the sequencing template. The data were produced by immunoSEQ multiplex PCR, yet TCRdb's version contains in-frame clones alone and is incomplete. Here the sample spans 75,000 to 80,000 clones, around 65% being singletons. The sample was CD8+ T cells sorted from blood, taken at week 24, from a patient treated with tofacitinib. Source of these receptors: a human donor with alopecia areata.

This clone was recorded a few times. V usage is TRBV4-1 and J usage is TRBJ2-1; 8 bases map to TRBD2. The ends lost 5 bases at V and 8 bases at J; junction bases unmatched: 8. Germline V gene lookup returns CDR1 MGHRA and CDR2 YSYEKL. The CDR3 extends over 14 amino acids. CDR3 protein: CASSEAVAGYEQFF. The CDR3 DNA follows: TGCGCCAGCAGCGAGGCGGTAGCGGGATATGAGCAGTTCTTC.

The chain employs TRBV27 and TRBJ2-7; TRBD1 agrees at 7 bases. V was pared by 8 bases and J by 3 bases, with 4 bases of the junction left unmatched. Germline V gene lookup returns CDR1 MNHEY and CDR2 SMNVEV (reference sequence). CDR3 size: 12 residues. The DNA for the CDR3 is TGTGCCAGCGGTACAGGGGTCTACGAGCAGTACTTC. This gives the protein CASGTGVYEQYF.

This rearrangement joins TRBV7-9 to TRBJ1-1; weak D call: TRBD1 (6 bases). V lost 2 bases to trimming and J lost 5 bases, with 15 bases between them. Germline CDR1 is SEHNR and CDR2 is FQNEAQ (reference sequence). The CDR3 is 15 residues long. CDR3 amino acids: CASSLPPTGETEAFF. The CDR3 coding sequence is TGTGCCAGCAGCTTACCACCGACAGGCGAGACTGAAGCTTTCTTT.

This clone was detected a few times. The gene calls are TRBV9 and TRBJ2-5; tentatively, D is TRBD1 or TRBD2 (5 bases each). V gave up 0 bases and J gave up 5 bases, with 14 bases separating them. This CDR3 comprises 15 residues. Germline values: CDR1 SGDLS, CDR2 YYNGEE. CDR3 loop: CASSVGGRERETQYF. The CDR3 nucleotides read TGTGCCAGCAGCGTAGGCGGCAGGGAGAGGGAGACCCAGTACTTC.

This clone was recorded at least ten times. This chain links TRBV7-9 with TRBJ1-4; D is ambiguous. CDR1 is SEHNR and CDR2 is FQNEAQ in the germline V gene (reference sequence). The V gene lost 5 bases and the J gene lost 0 bases, with 7 bases spanning the gap. The CDR3 has 14 residues. In DNA form, the CDR3 reads TGTGCCAGCAGCGAAAGTGCAACTAATGAAAAACTGTTTTTT. Protein sequence: CASSESATNEKLFF.

The CDR3 sequence: CASRDGYTEAFF. CDR3 nucleotide sequence: TGTGCCAGCCGGGACGGATACACTGAAGCTTTCTTT. The V and J genes are TRBV18 and TRBJ1-1; D is perhaps TRBD1 (5 bases). The V end was cut by 8 bases, the J end by 3 bases, with 10 bases between. The CDR3 runs 12 residues. Germline-derived CDR1 and CDR2 are KGHSH and LQKENI.

The V gene is TRBV30, the J gene TRBJ2-2; 8 bases are shared with TRBD1. Germline V gene lookup returns CDR1 GTSNPN and CDR2 SVGIG (reference sequence). The CDR3 has 14 amino acids. The ends lost 3 bases at V and 7 bases at J; junction bases unmatched: 7. The chain's CDR3 is CAWSPGGISGELFF. The DNA for the CDR3 is TGTGCCTGGAGCCCAGGGGGCATTAGCGGGGAGCTGTTTTTT.

The genes are TRBV14 and TRBJ2-3, with 8 bases that match TRBD1. CDR1 is SGHDN and CDR2 is FVKESK in the germline V gene. Trimming took 0 bases from V and 1 from J; bases not matched to a gene: 6. The CDR3 runs to 17 residues. The CDR3 here is CASSQEIGQGRTDTQYF. CDR3 in DNA: TGTGCCAGCAGCCAAGAAATTGGACAGGGACGCACAGATACGCAGTATTTT.

This clone is labeled medium-sized (0.01 to 0.1%). The genes are TRBV28 and TRBJ2-7; D not resolved. V lost 5 bases, J lost 4 bases, and 15 bases lay in between. Germline CDR1 MDHEN, CDR2 SYDVKM. The CDR3 runs 14 residues. The chain's CDR3 is CASSRDGPVYEQYF. The DNA for the CDR3 is TGTGCCAGCAGTAGGGATGGTCCGGTGTACGAGCAGTACTTC.

The V call is TRBV6-5, the J call TRBJ2-3, with 8 bases lining up with TRBD2. Germline V CDR1 and CDR2: MNHEY, SVGAGI. The CDR3 sequence is 15 residues long. The J segment lost 5 bases and the V segment lost 4 bases, leaving 8 bases of the junction unmatched. CDR3 sequence (DNA): TGTGCCAGCAGTTCAGCTAGCGGGCCGGGAGATACGCAGTATTTT. This translates into CASSSASGPGDTQYF.

The V call is TRBV4-3, the J call TRBJ2-4, with unresolved D. The germline V gene encodes CDR1 LGHNA and CDR2 YSLEER. The CDR3 is made up of 15 amino acids. Trimming pared 1 base from V and 0 bases from J, leaving 7 bases between. The CDR3: CASSQVTAAKNIQYF. The CDR3 DNA reads TGCGCCAGCAGCCAAGTCACCGCAGCCAAAAACATTCAGTACTTC.

This clone occurred a few times. The CDR3 loop reads CASSLDPTFSYEQYF. CDR3 bases: TGTGCCAGCAGCTTAGATCCCACGTTCTCCTACGAGCAGTACTTC. This chain joins TRBV7-1 and TRBJ2-7; D remains unclear. TRBV7-1 is an ORF; its function is uncertain. The CDR3 extends over 15 amino acids. V was trimmed by 4 bases and J by 0 bases, leaving 13 bases between them.